This is a list of T cell receptor beta chains from one sample in a study of spatial heterogeneity in lung cancer. TCRdb reprocessed the 5' RACE reads via MiXCR and lists one record per CDR3 protein. The table has around 15,000 distinct CDR3 sequences, 7.5% to 8.5% seen once. The material sequenced was PBMCs, taken at surgery. The source is a female donor with early-stage non-small cell lung cancer. The CDR3 runs from the conserved cysteine through the conserved F or W. D genes are given only for firm matches. Size tells how often a clone was seen (once, few, many) or the class of an expanded clone, and some rows leave it out.

D gene: .; V gene: TRBV12-3/TRBV12-4; clone size: .; J gene: TRBJ2-1; CDR3 protein: CASSFQINEQFF; CDR3 DNA: TGTGCCAGCAGTTTTCAGATTAATGAGCAGTTCTTC
D gene: .; V gene: TRBV28; clone size: many; J gene: TRBJ2-7; CDR3 protein: CASSSVMSGGTYEQYF; CDR3 DNA: TGTGCCAGCAGTTCCGTCATGTCAGGGGGGACCTACGAGCAGTACTTC
D gene: TRBD2; V gene: TRBV4-1; clone size: many; J gene: TRBJ2-2; CDR3 protein: CASTQPSGGERTGELFF; CDR3 DNA: TGCGCCAGCACCCAACCTAGCGGGGGGGAGCGCACCGGGGAGCTGTTTTTT
D gene: .; V gene: TRBV5-1; clone size: many; J gene: TRBJ2-2; CDR3 protein: CASTWGRTTGELFF; CDR3 DNA: TGCGCCAGCACCTGGGGCAGAACCACCGGGGAGCTGTTTTTT
D gene: TRBD1; V gene: TRBV18; clone size: many; J gene: TRBJ2-7; CDR3 protein: CASSPFSPGQGWYEQYF; CDR3 DNA: TGTGCCAGCTCACCCTTCTCACCGGGACAGGGGTGGTACGAGCAGTACTTC
D gene: .; V gene: TRBV3-1; clone size: .; J gene: TRBJ1-2; CDR3 protein: CASAYQGYGYTF; CDR3 DNA: TGTGCCAGCGCGTATCAGGGGTATGGCTACACCTTC
D gene: .; V gene: TRBV7-9; clone size: many; J gene: TRBJ1-5; CDR3 protein: CASSLDQGDQPQHF; CDR3 DNA: TGTGCCAGCAGCTTAGATCAAGGGGATCAGCCCCAGCATTTT
D gene: TRBD1; V gene: TRBV7-2; clone size: .; J gene: TRBJ2-5; CDR3 protein: CASSGSRGETQYF; CDR3 DNA: TGTGCCAGCAGCGGAAGCAGGGGGGAGACCCAGTACTTC
D gene: .; V gene: TRBV11-2; clone size: many; J gene: TRBJ2-2; CDR3 protein: CASSFSSGPFGTGELFF; CDR3 DNA: TGTGCCAGCAGCTTTTCGAGCGGCCCCTTTGGCACCGGGGAGCTGTTTTTT
D gene: TRBD2; V gene: TRBV27; clone size: few; J gene: TRBJ2-1; CDR3 protein: CASSTGGLAGALSYNEQFF; CDR3 DNA: TGTGCCAGCAGCACTGGCGGACTAGCGGGAGCGCTCTCCTACAATGAGCAGTTCTTC
D gene: .; V gene: TRBV28; clone size: .; J gene: TRBJ2-6; CDR3 protein: CASRRSGTSRSGANVLTF; CDR3 DNA: TGTGCCAGCAGACGCTCCGGGACATCCCGCTCTGGGGCCAACGTCCTGACTTTC
D gene: .; V gene: TRBV19; clone size: many; J gene: TRBJ2-3; CDR3 protein: CASASWGLGADTQYF; CDR3 DNA: TGTGCCAGTGCCTCGTGGGGGTTAGGGGCAGATACGCAGTATTTT
D gene: .; V gene: TRBV24-1; clone size: many; J gene: TRBJ2-1; CDR3 protein: CATSDSNNEQFF; CDR3 DNA: TGTGCCACCAGTGACTCGAACAATGAGCAGTTCTTC
D gene: TRBD1; V gene: TRBV5-1; clone size: many; J gene: TRBJ1-5; CDR3 protein: CASSSTGDSNQPQHF; CDR3 DNA: TGCGCCAGCAGCTCGACAGGGGACAGCAATCAGCCCCAGCATTTT
D gene: TRBD2; V gene: TRBV5-1; clone size: many; J gene: TRBJ2-1; CDR3 protein: CASSRGTSGMGNEQFF; CDR3 DNA: TGCGCCAGCAGCCGAGGGACTAGCGGGATGGGCAATGAGCAGTTCTTC
D gene: .; V gene: TRBV6-2/TRBV6-3; clone size: .; J gene: TRBJ2-5; CDR3 protein: CASSFAGPGETQYF; CDR3 DNA: TGCGCCAGCAGTTTTGCGGGGCCCGGGGAGACCCAGTACTTC
D gene: TRBD1; V gene: TRBV6-2/TRBV6-3; clone size: .; J gene: TRBJ1-5; CDR3 protein: CASSYSGQFGNQPQHF; CDR3 DNA: TGTGCCAGCAGTTACTCGGGACAGTTTGGCAATCAGCCCCAGCATTTT
D gene: .; V gene: TRBV5-4; clone size: medium-sized; J gene: TRBJ1-1; CDR3 protein: CASSLMVGDTEAFF; CDR3 DNA: TGTGCCAGCAGCTTGATGGTGGGGGACACTGAAGCTTTCTTT
D gene: TRBD2; V gene: TRBV11-3; clone size: .; J gene: TRBJ2-1; CDR3 protein: CASSSGGLEQFF; CDR3 DNA: TGTGCCAGCAGCTCGGGGGGGCTCGAGCAGTTCTTC
D gene: TRBD1; V gene: TRBV18; clone size: many; J gene: TRBJ2-1; CDR3 protein: CASSQTRDRDYEQFF; CDR3 DNA: TGTGCCAGCTCACAAACCCGGGACAGGGACTATGAGCAGTTCTTC
D gene: .; V gene: TRBV19; clone size: many; J gene: TRBJ2-7; CDR3 protein: CASSRGRYLSYEQYF; CDR3 DNA: TGTGCCAGTAGCAGGGGCAGGTACCTCTCCTACGAGCAGTACTTC
D gene: .; V gene: TRBV7-9; clone size: many; J gene: TRBJ2-1; CDR3 protein: CASSLFRDNEQFF; CDR3 DNA: TGTGCCAGCAGCTTATTTAGGGACAATGAGCAGTTCTTC
D gene: .; V gene: TRBV7-2; clone size: many; J gene: TRBJ2-3; CDR3 protein: CASRPPPADTQYF; CDR3 DNA: TGTGCCAGCAGGCCTCCACCCGCAGATACGCAGTATTTT
D gene: .; V gene: TRBV18; clone size: .; J gene: TRBJ2-5; CDR3 protein: CASSPSLGWQETQYF; CDR3 DNA: TGTGCCAGCTCACCATCGCTGGGGTGGCAAGAGACCCAGTACTTC